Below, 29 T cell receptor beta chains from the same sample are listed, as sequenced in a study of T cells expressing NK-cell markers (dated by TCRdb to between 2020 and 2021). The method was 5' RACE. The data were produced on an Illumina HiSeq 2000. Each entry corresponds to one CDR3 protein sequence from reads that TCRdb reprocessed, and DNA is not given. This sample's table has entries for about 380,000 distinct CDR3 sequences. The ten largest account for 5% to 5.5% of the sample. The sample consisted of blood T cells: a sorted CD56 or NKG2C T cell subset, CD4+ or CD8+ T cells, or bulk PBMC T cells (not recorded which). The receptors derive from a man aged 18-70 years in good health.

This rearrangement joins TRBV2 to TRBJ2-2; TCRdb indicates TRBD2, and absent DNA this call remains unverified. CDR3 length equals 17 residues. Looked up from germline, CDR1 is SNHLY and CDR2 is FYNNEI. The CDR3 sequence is CASSATSGGLNTGELFF.

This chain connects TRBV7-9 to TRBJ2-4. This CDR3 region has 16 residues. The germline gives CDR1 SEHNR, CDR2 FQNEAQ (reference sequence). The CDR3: CASSLSYKGGKNIQYF.

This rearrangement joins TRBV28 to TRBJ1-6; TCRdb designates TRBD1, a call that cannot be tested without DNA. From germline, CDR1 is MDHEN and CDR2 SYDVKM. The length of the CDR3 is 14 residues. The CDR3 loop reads CASSRRDRASPLHF.

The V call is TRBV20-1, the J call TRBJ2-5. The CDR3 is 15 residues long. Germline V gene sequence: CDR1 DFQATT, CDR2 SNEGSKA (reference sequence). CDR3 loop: CSARDRLNIQETQYF.

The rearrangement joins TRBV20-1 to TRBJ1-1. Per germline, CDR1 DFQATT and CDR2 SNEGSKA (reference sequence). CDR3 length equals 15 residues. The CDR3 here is CSARDFKSVNTEAFF.

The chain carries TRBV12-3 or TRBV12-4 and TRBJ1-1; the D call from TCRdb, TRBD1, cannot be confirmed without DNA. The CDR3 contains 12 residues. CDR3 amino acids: CASTADRRGAFF.

CDR3: CASSPTGVGTDTQYF. The chain employs TRBV2 and TRBJ2-3; the TCRdb D gene call, TRBD1, has no DNA to confirm it. There are 15 residues in the CDR3. The V gene's germline CDR1 is SNHLY and CDR2 FYNNEI.

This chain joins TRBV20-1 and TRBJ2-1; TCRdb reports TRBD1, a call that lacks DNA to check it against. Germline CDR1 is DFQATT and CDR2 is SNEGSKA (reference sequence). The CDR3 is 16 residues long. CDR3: CSARGKRKGSYNEQFF.

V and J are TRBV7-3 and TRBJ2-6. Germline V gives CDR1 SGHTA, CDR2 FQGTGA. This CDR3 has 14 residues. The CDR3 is CASSLKVGANVLTF.

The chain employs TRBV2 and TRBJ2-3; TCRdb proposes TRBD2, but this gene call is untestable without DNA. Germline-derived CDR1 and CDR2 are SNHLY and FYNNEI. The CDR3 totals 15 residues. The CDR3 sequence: CASSVVAGVADTQYF.

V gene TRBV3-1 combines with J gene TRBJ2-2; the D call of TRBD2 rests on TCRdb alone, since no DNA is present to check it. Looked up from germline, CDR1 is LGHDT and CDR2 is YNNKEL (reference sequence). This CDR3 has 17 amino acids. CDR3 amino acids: CASSQGLAGGRTGELFF.

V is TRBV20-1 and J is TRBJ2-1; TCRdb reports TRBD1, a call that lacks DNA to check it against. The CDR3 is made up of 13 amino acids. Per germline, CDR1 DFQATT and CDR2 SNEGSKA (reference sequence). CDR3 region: CSARRGPRSEQFF.

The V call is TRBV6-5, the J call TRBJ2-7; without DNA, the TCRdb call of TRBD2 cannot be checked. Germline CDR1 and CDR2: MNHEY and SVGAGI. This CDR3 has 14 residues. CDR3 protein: CASKVSLAGYEQYF.

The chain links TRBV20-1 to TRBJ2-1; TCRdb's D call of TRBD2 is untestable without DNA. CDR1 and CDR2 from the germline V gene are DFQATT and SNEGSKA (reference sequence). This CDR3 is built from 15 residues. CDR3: CSATGDSGALDEQFF.

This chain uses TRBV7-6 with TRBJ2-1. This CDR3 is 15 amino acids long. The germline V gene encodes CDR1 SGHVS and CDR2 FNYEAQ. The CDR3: CASSLGAGPYNEQFF.

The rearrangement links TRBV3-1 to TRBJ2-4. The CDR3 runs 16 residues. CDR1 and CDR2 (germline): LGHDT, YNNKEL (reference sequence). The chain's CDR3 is CASRATGSFAKNIQYF.

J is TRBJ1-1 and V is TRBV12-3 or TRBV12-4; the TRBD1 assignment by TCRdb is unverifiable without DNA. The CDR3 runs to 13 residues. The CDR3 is CASNLEGRTEAFF.

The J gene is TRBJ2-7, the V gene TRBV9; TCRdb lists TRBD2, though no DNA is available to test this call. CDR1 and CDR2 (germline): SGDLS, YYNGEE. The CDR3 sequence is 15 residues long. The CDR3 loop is CASSPRTISTYEQYF.

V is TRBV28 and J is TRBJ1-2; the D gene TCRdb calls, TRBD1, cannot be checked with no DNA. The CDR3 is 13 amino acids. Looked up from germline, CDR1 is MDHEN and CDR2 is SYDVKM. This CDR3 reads CASRRSTGEGYTF.

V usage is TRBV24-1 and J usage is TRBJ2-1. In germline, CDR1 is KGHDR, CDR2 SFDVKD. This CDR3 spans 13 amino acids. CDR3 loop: CATSALWENEQFF.

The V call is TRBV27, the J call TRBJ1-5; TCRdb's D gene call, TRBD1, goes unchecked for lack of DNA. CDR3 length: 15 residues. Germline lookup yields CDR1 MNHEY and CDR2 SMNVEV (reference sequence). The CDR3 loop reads CASRPYEGSNQPQHF.

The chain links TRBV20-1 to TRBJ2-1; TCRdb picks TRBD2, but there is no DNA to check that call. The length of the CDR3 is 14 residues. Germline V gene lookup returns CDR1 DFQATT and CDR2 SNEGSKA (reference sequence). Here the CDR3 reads CSAVSLAGENEQFF.

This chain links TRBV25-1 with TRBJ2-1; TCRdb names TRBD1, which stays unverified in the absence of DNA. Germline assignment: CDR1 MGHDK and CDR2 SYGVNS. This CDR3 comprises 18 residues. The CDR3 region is CASSESADGTGSYNEQFF. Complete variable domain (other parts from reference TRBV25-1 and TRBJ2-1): EADIYQTPRYLVIGTGKKITLECSQTMGHDKMYWYQQDPGMELHLIHYSYGVNSTEKGDLSSESTVSRIRTEHFPLTLESARPSHTSQYLCASSESADGTGSYNEQFFGPGTRLTVL.

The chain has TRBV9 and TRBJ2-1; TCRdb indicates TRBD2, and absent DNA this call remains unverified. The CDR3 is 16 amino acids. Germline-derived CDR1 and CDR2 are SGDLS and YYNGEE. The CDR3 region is CASSVVRVAGGGEQFF.

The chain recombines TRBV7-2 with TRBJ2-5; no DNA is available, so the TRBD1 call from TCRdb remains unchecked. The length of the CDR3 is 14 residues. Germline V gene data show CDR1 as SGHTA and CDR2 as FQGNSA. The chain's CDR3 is CASSPGPIQETQYF.

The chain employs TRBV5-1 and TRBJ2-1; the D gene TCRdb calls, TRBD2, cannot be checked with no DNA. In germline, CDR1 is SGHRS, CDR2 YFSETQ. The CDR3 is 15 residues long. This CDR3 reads CASSPLAGALDEQFF.

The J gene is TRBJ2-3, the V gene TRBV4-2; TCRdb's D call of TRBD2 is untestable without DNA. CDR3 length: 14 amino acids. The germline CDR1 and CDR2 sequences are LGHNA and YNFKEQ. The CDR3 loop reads CASRLAGPTDTQYF.

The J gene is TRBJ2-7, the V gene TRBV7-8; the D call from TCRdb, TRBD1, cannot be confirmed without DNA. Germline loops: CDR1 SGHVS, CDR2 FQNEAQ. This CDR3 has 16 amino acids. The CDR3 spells CASSFGRDLLSGEQYF.

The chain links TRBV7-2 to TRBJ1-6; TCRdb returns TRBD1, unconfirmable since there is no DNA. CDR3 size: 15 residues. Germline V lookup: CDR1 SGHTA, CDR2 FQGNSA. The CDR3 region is CASSTPDRGDSPLHF. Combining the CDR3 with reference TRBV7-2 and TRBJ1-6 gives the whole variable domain GAGVSQSPSNKVTEKGKDVELRCDPISGHTALYWYRQSLGQGLEFLIYFQGNSAPDKSGLPSDRFSAERTGGSVSTLTIQRTQQEDSAVYLCASSTPDRGDSPLHFGNGTRLTVT.